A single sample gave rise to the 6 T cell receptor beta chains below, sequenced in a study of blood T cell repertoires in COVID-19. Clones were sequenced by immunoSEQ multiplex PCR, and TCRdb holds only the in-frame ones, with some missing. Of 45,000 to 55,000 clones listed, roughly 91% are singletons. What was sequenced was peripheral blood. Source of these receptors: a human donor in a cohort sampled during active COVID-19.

The CDR3 nucleotides read TGTGCCACCAGCAGAGGGGCAGGGGGCCACAATCAGCCCCAGCATTTT. Protein sequence: CATSRGAGGHNQPQHF. The V call is TRBV15, the J call TRBJ1-5; TRBD1 aligns across 8 bases. The CDR3 totals 16 residues. CDR1 and CDR2 (germline): LNHNV, YYDKDF (reference sequence). V lost 1 base, J lost 3 bases, and 5 bases stayed unmatched.

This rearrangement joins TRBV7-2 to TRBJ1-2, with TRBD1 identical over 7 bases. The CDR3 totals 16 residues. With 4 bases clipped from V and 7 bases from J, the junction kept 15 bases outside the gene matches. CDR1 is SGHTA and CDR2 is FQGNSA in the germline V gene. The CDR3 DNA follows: TGTGCCAGCAGCTCGGAAGCCGGGTCAGGGGGAACTGGCTACACCTTC. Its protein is CASSSEAGSGGTGYTF.

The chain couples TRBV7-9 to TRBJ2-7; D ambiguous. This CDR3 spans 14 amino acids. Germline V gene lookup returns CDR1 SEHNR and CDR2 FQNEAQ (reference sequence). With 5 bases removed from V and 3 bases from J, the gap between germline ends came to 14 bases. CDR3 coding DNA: TGTGCCAGCAGCCAAGGCCTAGTCTTCTACGAGCAGTACTTC. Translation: CASSQGLVFYEQYF.

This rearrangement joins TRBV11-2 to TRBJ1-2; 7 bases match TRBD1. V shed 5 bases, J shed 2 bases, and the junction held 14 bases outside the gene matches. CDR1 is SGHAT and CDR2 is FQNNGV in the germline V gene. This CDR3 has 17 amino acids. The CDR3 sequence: CASSPSRGRAGNYGYTF. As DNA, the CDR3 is TGTGCCAGCAGCCCATCTAGGGGGCGGGCAGGCAACTATGGCTACACCTTC.

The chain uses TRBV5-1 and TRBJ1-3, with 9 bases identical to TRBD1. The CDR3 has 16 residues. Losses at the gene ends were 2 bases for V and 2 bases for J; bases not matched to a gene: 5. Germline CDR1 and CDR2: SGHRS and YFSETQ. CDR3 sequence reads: CASSLTTGGTGNTIYF. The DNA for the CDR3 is TGCGCCAGCAGCTTAACTACAGGGGGCACTGGAAACACCATATATTTT.

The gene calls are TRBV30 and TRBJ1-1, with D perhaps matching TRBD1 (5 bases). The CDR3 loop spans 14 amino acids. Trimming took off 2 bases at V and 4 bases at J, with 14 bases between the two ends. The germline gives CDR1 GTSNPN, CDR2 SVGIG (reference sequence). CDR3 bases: TGTGCCTGGAGTTCGAAGGGGCTGATCACTGAAGCTTTCTTT. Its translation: CAWSSKGLITEAFF.